A selection of T cell receptor beta chains follows, all from one sample in a study of CD8 T cells in Susac syndrome. TCRdb called the immunoSEQ multiplex PCR reads again in MiXCR, with one record for every CDR3 protein. The repertoire has roughly 140,000 distinct CDR3 sequences, roughly 96% of them found once; the top ten carry 0.16%. The sample was CD4+ T cells from PBMCs. These receptors came from a human donor with Susac syndrome. The CDR3 runs from the conserved cysteine through the conserved F or W. Each record gives: J gene, V gene, clone size, D gene, CDR3 protein, CDR3 DNA. A D gene is named only where the DNA matches it firmly. Clone size is shown for a subset of rows, as once, few, many or a class of expanded clone.

j_gene: TRBJ2-1; v_gene: TRBV14; abundance: NA; d_gene: NA; CDR3aa: CASISPSSYNEQFF; CDR3nt: TGTGCCAGCATCTCACCGAGCTCCTACAATGAGCAGTTCTTC
j_gene: TRBJ2-5; v_gene: TRBV15; abundance: NA; d_gene: TRBD2; CDR3aa: CATSDSGAYQETQYF; CDR3nt: TGTGCCACCAGCGATAGCGGGGCGTACCAAGAGACCCAGTACTTC
j_gene: TRBJ2-7; v_gene: TRBV20-1; abundance: NA; d_gene: NA; CDR3aa: CSARDTGKSTYEQYF; CDR3nt: TGCAGTGCTAGGGACACAGGTAAATCGACCTACGAGCAGTACTTC
j_gene: TRBJ1-4; v_gene: TRBV7-7; abundance: once; d_gene: NA; CDR3aa: CASSPLLEGRNEKLFF; CDR3nt: TGTGCCAGCAGCCCACTGCTGGAGGGGCGAAATGAAAAACTGTTTTTT
j_gene: TRBJ1-5; v_gene: TRBV21-1; abundance: NA; d_gene: NA; CDR3aa: CAGRLRSNQPQHF; CDR3nt: TGTGCCGGGCGATTGAGAAGCAATCAGCCCCAGCATTTT
j_gene: TRBJ1-4; v_gene: TRBV20-1; abundance: NA; d_gene: NA; CDR3aa: CSAITGRWVANEKLFF; CDR3nt: TGCAGTGCTATAACAGGGAGATGGGTTGCTAATGAAAAACTGTTTTTT
j_gene: TRBJ1-5; v_gene: TRBV18; abundance: NA; d_gene: NA; CDR3aa: CASTRTGGNQPQHF; CDR3nt: TGTGCCAGCACCAGGACTGGAGGCAATCAGCCCCAGCATTTT
j_gene: TRBJ2-3; v_gene: TRBV29-1; abundance: NA; d_gene: NA; CDR3aa: CSVPNGGDTQYF; CDR3nt: TGCAGCGTCCCGAACGGGGGAGATACGCAGTATTTT
j_gene: TRBJ2-1; v_gene: TRBV29-1; abundance: NA; d_gene: NA; CDR3aa: CSEKNSYNEQFF; CDR3nt: TGCAGCGAGAAAAACTCCTACAATGAGCAGTTCTTC
j_gene: TRBJ2-3; v_gene: TRBV4-2; abundance: NA; d_gene: TRBD2; CDR3aa: CASSQDKSGGRTDTQYF; CDR3nt: TGTGCCAGCAGCCAAGATAAAAGCGGGGGACGCACAGATACGCAGTATTTT
j_gene: TRBJ2-2; v_gene: TRBV11-3; abundance: NA; d_gene: NA; CDR3aa: CASSSLGELFF; CDR3nt: TGTGCCAGCAGCTCCCTCGGGGAGCTGTTTTTT
j_gene: TRBJ2-5; v_gene: TRBV9; abundance: NA; d_gene: NA; CDR3aa: CASSVVGSGETQYF; CDR3nt: TGTGCCAGCAGCGTAGTCGGGAGCGGAGAGACCCAGTACTTC
j_gene: TRBJ2-7; v_gene: TRBV4-3; abundance: NA; d_gene: TRBD1; CDR3aa: CASSQEGTGTNEQYF; CDR3nt: TGCGCCAGCAGCCAAGAAGGGACAGGGACGAACGAGCAGTACTTC
j_gene: TRBJ1-5; v_gene: TRBV4-3; abundance: once; d_gene: NA; CDR3aa: CASSQDWVRAGIDQPQHF; CDR3nt: TGCGCCAGCAGCCAAGACTGGGTCAGGGCTGGTATAGATCAGCCCCAGCATTTT
j_gene: TRBJ1-5; v_gene: TRBV12-3/TRBV12-4; abundance: NA; d_gene: TRBD1; CDR3aa: CASRGTWTGGNQPQHF; CDR3nt: TGTGCCAGCCGCGGGACCTGGACAGGGGGCAATCAGCCCCAGCATTTT
j_gene: TRBJ1-2; v_gene: TRBV12-3/TRBV12-4; abundance: NA; d_gene: TRBD1; CDR3aa: CASSDRDRGQGYTF; CDR3nt: TGTGCCAGCAGTGACAGGGACAGGGGGCAAGGCTACACCTTC
j_gene: TRBJ2-3; v_gene: TRBV12-3/TRBV12-4; abundance: NA; d_gene: NA; CDR3aa: CASSQFTDTQYF; CDR3nt: TGTGCCAGCAGTCAGTTCACAGATACGCAGTATTTT
j_gene: TRBJ1-5; v_gene: TRBV12-3/TRBV12-4; abundance: NA; d_gene: NA; CDR3aa: CASSLPGLNQPQHF; CDR3nt: TGTGCCAGCAGTTTACCGGGCCTTAATCAGCCCCAGCATTTT
j_gene: TRBJ2-5; v_gene: TRBV7-2; abundance: NA; d_gene: TRBD2; CDR3aa: CASSLGVLAGGPETQYF; CDR3nt: TGTGCCAGCAGCTTAGGGGTACTAGCGGGGGGGCCAGAGACCCAGTACTTC
j_gene: TRBJ2-5; v_gene: TRBV7-2; abundance: NA; d_gene: TRBD2; CDR3aa: CASSLASSGIQETQYF; CDR3nt: TGTGCCAGCAGCTTAGCCTCTAGCGGGATTCAAGAGACCCAGTACTTC
j_gene: TRBJ2-3; v_gene: TRBV10-2; abundance: NA; d_gene: TRBD2; CDR3aa: CASSKAGSPDTQYF; CDR3nt: TGCGCCAGTAGCAAAGCGGGGAGTCCAGATACGCAGTATTTT
j_gene: TRBJ1-4; v_gene: TRBV23-1; abundance: NA; d_gene: NA; CDR3aa: CASNQGATNEKLFF; CDR3nt: TGCGCCAGCAACCAGGGTGCAACTAATGAAAAACTGTTTTTT
j_gene: TRBJ1-4; v_gene: TRBV7-2; abundance: once; d_gene: NA; CDR3aa: CASRRDVNEKLFF; CDR3nt: TGTGCCAGCAGGCGGGACGTTAATGAAAAACTGTTTTTT
j_gene: TRBJ2-7; v_gene: TRBV7-2; abundance: NA; d_gene: TRBD2; CDR3aa: CASSLQRGGRNEQYF; CDR3nt: TGTGCCAGCAGCTTGCAGCGGGGGGGCCGGAACGAGCAGTACTTC
j_gene: TRBJ1-3; v_gene: TRBV5-6; abundance: once; d_gene: NA; CDR3aa: CASSLYSGNTIYF; CDR3nt: TGTGCCAGCAGCTTGTACTCTGGAAACACCATATATTTT
j_gene: TRBJ2-2; v_gene: TRBV7-9; abundance: NA; d_gene: TRBD1; CDR3aa: CASSLQGWLTNTGELFF; CDR3nt: TGTGCCAGCAGTTTACAGGGGTGGCTTACGAACACCGGGGAGCTGTTTTTT
j_gene: TRBJ2-3; v_gene: TRBV20-1; abundance: NA; d_gene: NA; CDR3aa: CSARDQPSTDTQYF; CDR3nt: TGCAGTGCTAGAGATCAGCCGAGCACAGATACGCAGTATTTT
j_gene: TRBJ1-1; v_gene: TRBV5-4; abundance: once; d_gene: NA; CDR3aa: CASSLQRMNTEAFF; CDR3nt: TGTGCCAGCAGCTTGCAGAGGATGAACACTGAAGCTTTCTTT
j_gene: TRBJ2-3; v_gene: TRBV2; abundance: NA; d_gene: NA; CDR3aa: CASSESSWGDTDTQYF; CDR3nt: TGTGCCAGCAGTGAAAGCTCGTGGGGGGACACAGATACGCAGTATTTT
j_gene: TRBJ2-3; v_gene: TRBV3-1; abundance: NA; d_gene: NA; CDR3aa: CASSRLSTDTQYF; CDR3nt: TGTGCCAGCAGCCGCCTAAGCACAGATACGCAGTATTTT
j_gene: TRBJ2-7; v_gene: TRBV29-1; abundance: NA; d_gene: TRBD1; CDR3aa: CSVSGRDSTYEQYF; CDR3nt: TGCAGCGTGTCCGGCCGGGACAGTACCTACGAGCAGTACTTC
j_gene: TRBJ2-7; v_gene: TRBV6-5; abundance: NA; d_gene: TRBD1; CDR3aa: CASSDSLTGQGAGEQYF; CDR3nt: TGTGCCAGCAGCGACTCCTTGACGGGACAGGGAGCCGGCGAGCAGTACTTC
j_gene: TRBJ2-1; v_gene: TRBV7-6; abundance: once; d_gene: TRBD1; CDR3aa: CASSSGTGGHNEQFF; CDR3nt: TGTGCCAGCAGCTCCGGGACAGGGGGACACAATGAGCAGTTCTTC
j_gene: TRBJ2-6; v_gene: TRBV7-2; abundance: NA; d_gene: TRBD1; CDR3aa: CASSLDTGAGANVLTF; CDR3nt: TGTGCCAGCAGCTTAGATACAGGGGCTGGGGCCAACGTCCTGACTTTC